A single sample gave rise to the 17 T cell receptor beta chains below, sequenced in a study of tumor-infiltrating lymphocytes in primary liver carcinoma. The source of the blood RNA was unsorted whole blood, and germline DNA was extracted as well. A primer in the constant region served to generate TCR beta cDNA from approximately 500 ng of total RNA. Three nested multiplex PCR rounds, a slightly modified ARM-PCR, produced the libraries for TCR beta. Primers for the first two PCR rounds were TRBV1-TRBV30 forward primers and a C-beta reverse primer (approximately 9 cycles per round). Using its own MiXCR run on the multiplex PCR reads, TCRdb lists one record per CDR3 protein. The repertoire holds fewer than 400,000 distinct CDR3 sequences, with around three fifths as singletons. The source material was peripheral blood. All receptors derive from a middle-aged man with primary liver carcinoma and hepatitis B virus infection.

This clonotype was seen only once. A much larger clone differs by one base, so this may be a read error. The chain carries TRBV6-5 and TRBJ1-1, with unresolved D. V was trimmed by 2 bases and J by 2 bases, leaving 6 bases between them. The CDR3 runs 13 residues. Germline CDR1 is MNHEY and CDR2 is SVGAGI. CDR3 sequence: CASSYEANTEAFF. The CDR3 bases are TGTGCCAGCAGTTACGAAGCTAACACTGAAGCTTTCTTT.

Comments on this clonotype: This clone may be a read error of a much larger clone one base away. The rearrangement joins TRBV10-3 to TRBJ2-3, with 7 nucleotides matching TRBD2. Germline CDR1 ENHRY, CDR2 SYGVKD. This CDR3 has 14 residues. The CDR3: CAIRASGSTDMQYF. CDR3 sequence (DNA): TGTGCCATCAGGGCTAGCGGCAGCACAGATATGCAGTATTTT.

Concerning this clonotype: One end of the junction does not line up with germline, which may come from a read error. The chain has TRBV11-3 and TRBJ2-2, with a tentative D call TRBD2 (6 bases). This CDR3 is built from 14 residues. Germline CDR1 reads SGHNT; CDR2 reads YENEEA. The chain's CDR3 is CASNLMGNTGGLFF. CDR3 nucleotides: TGTGCCAGCAACTTAATGGGTAACACCGGGGGGCTGTTTTTT.

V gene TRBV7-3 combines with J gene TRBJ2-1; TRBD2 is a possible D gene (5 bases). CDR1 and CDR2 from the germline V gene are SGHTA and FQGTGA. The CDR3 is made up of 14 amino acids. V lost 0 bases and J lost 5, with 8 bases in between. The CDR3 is CASSLTGIDNEQFF. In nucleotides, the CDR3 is TGTGCCAGCAGCTTAACCGGGATCGACAATGAGCAGTTCTTC.

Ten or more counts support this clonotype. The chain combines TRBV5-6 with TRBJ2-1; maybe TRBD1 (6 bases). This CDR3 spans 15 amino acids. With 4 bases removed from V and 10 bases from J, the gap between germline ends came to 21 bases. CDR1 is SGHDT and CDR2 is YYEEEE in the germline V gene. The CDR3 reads CASSEPTGQRPEQFF. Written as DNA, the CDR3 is TGTGCCAGCAGCGAACCGACAGGTCAAAGGCCGGAGCAGTTCTTC.

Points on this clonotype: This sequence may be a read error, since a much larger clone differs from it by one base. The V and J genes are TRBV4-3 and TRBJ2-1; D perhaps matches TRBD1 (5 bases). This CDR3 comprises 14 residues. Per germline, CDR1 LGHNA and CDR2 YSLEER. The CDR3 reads CASTQDFRVNEQFF. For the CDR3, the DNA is TGCGCCAGCACCCAAGATTTCAGGGTCAATGAGCAGTTCTTC.

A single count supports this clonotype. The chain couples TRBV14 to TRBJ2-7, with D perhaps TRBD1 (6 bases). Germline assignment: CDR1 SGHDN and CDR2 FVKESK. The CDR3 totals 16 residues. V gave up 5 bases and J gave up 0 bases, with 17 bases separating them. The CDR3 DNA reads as TGTGCCAGCAGCTCTGACGGGACACTATACTCCTACGAGCAGTACTTC. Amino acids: CASSSDGTLYSYEQYF.

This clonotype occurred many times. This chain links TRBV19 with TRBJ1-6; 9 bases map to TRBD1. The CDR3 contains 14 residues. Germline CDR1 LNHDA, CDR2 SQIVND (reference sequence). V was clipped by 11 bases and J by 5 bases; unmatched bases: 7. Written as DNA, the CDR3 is TGTGCCTCGGGCGGGGACAGGGATAATTCACCCCTCCACTTT. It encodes CASGGDRDNSPLHF.

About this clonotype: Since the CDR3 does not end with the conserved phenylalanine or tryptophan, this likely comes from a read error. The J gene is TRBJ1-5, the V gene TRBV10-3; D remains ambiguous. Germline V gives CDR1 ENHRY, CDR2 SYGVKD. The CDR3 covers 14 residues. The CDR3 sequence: CAIGERGANQPQHI. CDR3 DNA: TGTGCCATCGGTGAGCGGGGAGCGAATCAGCCCCAGCATATT.

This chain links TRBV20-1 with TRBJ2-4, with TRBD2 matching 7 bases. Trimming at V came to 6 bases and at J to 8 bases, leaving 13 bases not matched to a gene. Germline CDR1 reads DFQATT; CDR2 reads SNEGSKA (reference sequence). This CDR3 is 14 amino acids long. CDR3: CSAPFAGREDIQYF. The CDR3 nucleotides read TGCAGTGCCCCCTTTGCAGGGAGGGAAGACATTCAGTACTTC.

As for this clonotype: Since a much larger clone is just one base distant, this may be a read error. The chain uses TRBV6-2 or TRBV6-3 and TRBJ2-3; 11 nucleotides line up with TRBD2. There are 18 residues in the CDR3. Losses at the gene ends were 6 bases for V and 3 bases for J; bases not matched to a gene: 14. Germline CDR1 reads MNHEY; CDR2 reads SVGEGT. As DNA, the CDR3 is TGTGCCAGCAGCCGCCCGGGACTAGCGGCAGGCTGTACAGATACGCAGTATTTT. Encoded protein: CASSRPGLAAGCTDTQYF.

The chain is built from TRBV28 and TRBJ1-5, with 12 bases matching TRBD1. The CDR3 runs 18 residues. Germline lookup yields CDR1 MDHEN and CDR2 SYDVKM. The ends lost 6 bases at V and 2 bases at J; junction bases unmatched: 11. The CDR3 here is CASSPGDRGPDGNQPQHF. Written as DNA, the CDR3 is TGTGCCAGCAGCCCTGGGGACAGGGGGCCTGATGGCAATCAGCCCCAGCATTTT.

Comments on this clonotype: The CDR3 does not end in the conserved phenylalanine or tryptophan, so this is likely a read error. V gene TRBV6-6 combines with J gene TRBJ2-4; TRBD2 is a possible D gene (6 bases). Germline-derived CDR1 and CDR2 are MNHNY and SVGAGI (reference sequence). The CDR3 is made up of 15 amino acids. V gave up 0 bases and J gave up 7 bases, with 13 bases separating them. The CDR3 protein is CASSYSAEGRNIQYL. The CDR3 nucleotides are TGTGCCAGCAGTTACTCAGCGGAGGGGAGGAACATTCAGTACCTC.

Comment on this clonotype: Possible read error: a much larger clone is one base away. This CDR3 is CASSQVPPETAIGYTF. DNA for the CDR3: TGTGCCAGCAGCCAAGTTCCGCCGGAAACGGCGATCGGCTACACCTTC. The V call is TRBV4-2, the J call TRBJ1-2; D gene ambiguous. Germline V gene lookup returns CDR1 LGHNA and CDR2 YNFKEQ. CDR3 length equals 16 residues. V lost 1 base, J lost 8 bases, and 20 bases lay in between.

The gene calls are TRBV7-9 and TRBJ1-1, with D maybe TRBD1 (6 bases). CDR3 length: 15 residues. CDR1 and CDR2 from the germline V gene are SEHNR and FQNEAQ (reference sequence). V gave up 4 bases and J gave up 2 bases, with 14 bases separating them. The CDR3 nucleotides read TGTGCCAGCAGCTCCGACCAAGGGGGTAACACTGAAGCTTTCTTT. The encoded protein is CASSSDQGGNTEAFF.

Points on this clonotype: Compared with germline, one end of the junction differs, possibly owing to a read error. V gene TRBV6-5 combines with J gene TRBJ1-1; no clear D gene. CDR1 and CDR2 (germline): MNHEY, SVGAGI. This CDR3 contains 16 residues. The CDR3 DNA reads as TGTGCCAACAGTTACCGGCCGCCCGCCATGTACACTGAAGCTTTCTTT. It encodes CANSYRPPAMYTEAFF.

Here the CDR3 reads CASSEWDNPGNTIYF. The CDR3 DNA is TGTGCCAGCAGTGAGTGGGACAACCCTGGAAACACCATATATTTT. This rearrangement joins TRBV6-1 to TRBJ1-3; the D gene is possibly TRBD1 (6 bases). V was shortened by 3 bases and J by 2 bases, with 11 bases between the two germline ends. The CDR3 extends over 15 amino acids. Germline V gene data show CDR1 as MNHNS and CDR2 as SASEGT.